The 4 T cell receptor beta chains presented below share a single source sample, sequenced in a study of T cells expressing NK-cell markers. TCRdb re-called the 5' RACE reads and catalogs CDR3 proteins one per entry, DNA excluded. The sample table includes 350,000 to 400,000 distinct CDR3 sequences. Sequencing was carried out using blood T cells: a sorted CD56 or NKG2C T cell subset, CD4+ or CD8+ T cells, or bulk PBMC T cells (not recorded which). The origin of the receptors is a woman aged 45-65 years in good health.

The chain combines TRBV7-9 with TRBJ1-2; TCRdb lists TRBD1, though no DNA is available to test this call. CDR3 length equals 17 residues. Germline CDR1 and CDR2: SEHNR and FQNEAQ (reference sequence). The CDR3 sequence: CASSVSRPGQGADGYTF.

CDR3 residues: CASSLAPGISEKLFF. The rearrangement uses TRBV7-9 and TRBJ1-4; TCRdb names TRBD1, which stays unverified in the absence of DNA. This CDR3 spans 15 amino acids. Germline V gives CDR1 SEHNR, CDR2 FQNEAQ (reference sequence).

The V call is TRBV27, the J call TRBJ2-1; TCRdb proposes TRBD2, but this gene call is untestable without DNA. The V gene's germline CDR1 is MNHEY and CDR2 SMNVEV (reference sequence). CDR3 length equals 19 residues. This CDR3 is CASSLSSLAGVVRIGEQFF.

The CDR3 is CASSQGGGLHF. J is TRBJ1-6 and V is TRBV3-1. From germline, CDR1 is LGHDT and CDR2 YNNKEL (reference sequence). The CDR3 consists of 11 residues.